These T cell receptor beta chains were read from a single sample in a study of shared clonotypes between healthy human individuals. Sequenced by immunoSEQ multiplex PCR; TCRdb stores in-frame clones only, minus some. Of more than 2,000,000 clones in the sample, 90% to 95% are singletons; the top ten hold roughly 0.14%. Material: naive CD4+ T cells sorted from blood. The receptors stem from a man between 18 and 29 years old in good health. Each CDR3 is given with its conserved first and last residue. D genes are given only for firm matches.

TRBV4-1	TRBD2	TRBJ2-1	CASSVLAGGDEQFF	TGCGCCAGCAGTGTACTAGCGGGAGGTGACGAGCAGTTCTTC
TRBV5-8	TRBD1	TRBJ1-1	CASSRGTANTEAFF	TGTGCCAGCAGCCGCGGGACAGCGAACACTGAAGCTTTCTTT
TRBV6-5	TRBD1	TRBJ1-1	CASSARDRGNTEAFF	TGTGCCAGCAGCGCTCGGGACAGGGGGAACACTGAAGCTTTCTTT
TRBV25-1	TRBD1	TRBJ1-5	CASSGGQGGYQPQHF	TGTGCCAGCAGTGGGGGACAGGGGGGATACCAGCCCCAGCATTTT
TRBV5-1	-	TRBJ1-1	CASSLGSGPNTEAFF	TGCGCCAGCAGCTTGGGTTCCGGGCCGAACACTGAAGCTTTCTTT
TRBV6-5	-	TRBJ2-7	CASKGSTSYEQYF	TGTGCCAGCAAAGGCAGTACGAGCTACGAGCAGTACTTC
TRBV9	-	TRBJ1-2	CASSEGFRANYGYTF	TGTGCCAGCAGCGAGGGCTTCCGAGCTAACTATGGCTACACCTTC
TRBV6-5	TRBD1	TRBJ1-2	CASRQGFGYTF	TGTGCCAGCCGACAGGGGTTCGGCTACACCTTC
TRBV5-1	TRBD1	TRBJ2-1	CASSFQTGNNEQFF	TGCGCCAGCAGCTTCCAGACAGGGAACAATGAGCAGTTCTTC
TRBV5-1	-	TRBJ1-4	CASSLYSGGGEKLFF	TGCGCCAGCAGTCTGTATTCCGGGGGAGGTGAAAAACTGTTTTTT
TRBV18	-	TRBJ1-2	CASSPTPGTTNYGYTF	TGTGCCAGCTCACCAACCCCCGGGACTACTAACTATGGCTACACCTTC
TRBV27	TRBD1	TRBJ2-1	CASSPLGQTYNEQFF	TGTGCCAGCAGTCCCTTGGGACAGACCTACAATGAGCAGTTCTTC
TRBV28	-	TRBJ2-4	CASRDVRDAKNIQYF	TGTGCCAGCAGGGACGTCAGGGATGCCAAAAACATTCAGTACTTC
TRBV1	-	TRBJ2-7	CTSSQDKGLVYEQYF	TGCACCAGCAGCCAAGATAAGGGACTAGTCTACGAGCAGTACTTC
TRBV14	TRBD1	TRBJ2-7	CASSQGGQGVWEQYF	TGTGCCAGCAGCCAAGGTGGACAGGGGGTATGGGAGCAGTACTTC
TRBV6-1	-	TRBJ1-1	CASSGTVMNTEAFF	TGTGCCAGCAGTGGGACAGTTATGAACACTGAAGCTTTCTTT
TRBV4-1	-	TRBJ2-7	CASSQDLISYEQYF	TGCGCCAGCAGCCAGGACCTAATCTCCTACGAGCAGTACTTC
TRBV29-1	-	TRBJ1-1	CSVVGVGVNTEAFF	TGCAGCGTTGTGGGGGTTGGCGTGAACACTGAAGCTTTCTTT
TRBV28	-	TRBJ2-3	CASSLRGTDTQYF	TGTGCCAGCAGTTTACGGGGCACAGATACGCAGTATTTT
TRBV11-2	TRBD2	TRBJ2-7	CASSLVGGFMEQYF	TGTGCCAGCAGCTTAGTGGGGGGGTTTATGGAGCAGTACTTC
TRBV19	-	TRBJ2-7	CASSDGGRTYEQYF	TGTGCCAGTAGTGATGGCGGACGGACTTACGAGCAGTACTTC
TRBV5-1	-	TRBJ2-3	CASSLGGSSTDTQYF	TGCGCCAGCAGCTTGGGGGGATCTAGCACAGATACGCAGTATTTT